This T cell receptor (beta chain) was sequenced during a study of cytomegalovirus exposure and HLA in healthy donors. The primer mix had 60 Vbeta and 13 Jbeta primers. This table comes from immunoSEQ multiplex PCR, and its TCRdb copy is limited to in-frame clones, with some not included. The listing records around 190,000 clones. The study, taken as a whole, reports: Being productive about 90% or about 30% of the time was typical of most TCR beta V segments in an earlier analysis. Another analysis was done later, and it associated roughly 15,000 TCR beta sequences with HLA alleles at 0.05 false discovery rate. What a later analysis showed was that several of the most significant clusters appeared linked to common viral pathogens. Cytomegalovirus association was listed for roughly 160 TCR beta chains.

Regarding this clone: Its target is unknown.

CDR3 length: 20 residues. CDR1 and CDR2 from the germline V gene are MGHRA and YSYEKL. The J segment lost 0 bases and the V segment lost 0 bases, leaving 9 bases of the junction unmatched. Sequencing was performed on PBMCs. This TCR came from a woman aged 30 to 39 in good health and CMV-seropositive. J is TRBJ2-1 and V is TRBV4-1; TRBD2 matches at 12 bases. The CDR3 nucleotides read TGCGCCAGCAGCCAAGAAGGGCTAGCGGGAGGGACTAGCTCCTACAATGAGCAGTTCTTC. Translating gives CASSQEGLAGGTSSYNEQFF.